This TCR beta chain comes out of a study of OX40 agonist ivuxolimab in advanced cancers. Some background on the complete study: Ivuxolimab was an agonistic, fully human IgG2 monoclonal antibody directed against OX40 (CD134), a costimulatory receptor. Intravenous ivuxolimab was administered to patients every 2 weeks at six dose levels: 0.01, 0.1, 0.3, 1.5, 3 and 10 mg/kg. Of the 50 to 55 dose-escalation patients, hepatocellular carcinoma was present in about 20, melanoma in about 15, renal cell carcinoma in 9 and head and neck cancer in 9. A male proportion of nearly 85% and a mean age of 60 years, ranging from about 23 to 90, were recorded for the dose-escalation cohort. Prior anti-PD-1, anti-PD-L1 or anti-CTLA-4 therapy was permitted, and 40% of dose-escalation patients had received checkpoint inhibitors. Partial responses occurred in three dose-escalation patients: two with cutaneous melanoma and one with hepatocellular carcinoma. Peripheral TCRbeta sequencing aimed to test whether ivuxolimab altered TCR sequence diversity and caused clonal T-cell expansion. The paper covers the monotherapy dose-escalation part of the phase I ivuxolimab trial, which included N ≈ 57 patients. The paper's findings and limits, for the study overall: In the 0.1-3.0 mg/kg groups, partial responders had among the lowest normalized peripheral clonal expansion, particularly in CD8+ T cells. After ivuxolimab, CD8+ T cells had more expanded clones than CD4+ T cells on average. Low levels of normalized T-cell clonal expansion were also seen in some patients who did not respond. Antigen specificity was not determined for the clonally expanded peripheral T cells. Clonal expansion of both CD4+ and CD8+ blood T cells was observed from baseline to week 6 at doses 0.1 to 3.0 mg/kg.

V lost 4 bases and J lost 7 bases; the stretch between them is 10 bases long. Inclusive of the bounding cysteine and phenylalanine, the CDR3 is 13 residues long. Of all the DNA, just the CDR3 is kept, 39 bases in frame from base 1. From the germline V gene, CDR1 is LGHNA and CDR2 is YNFKEQ. The trial excluded patients who had a history of autoimmune disease or who were on systemic immunosuppression. In every dose cohort, peripheral blood was drawn for TCR sequencing at baseline, cycle 4 day 1, and cycle 7 day 1. Samples were obtained from an open-label, multicenter, first-in-human phase I dose-escalation trial of ivuxolimab. The trial enrolled adults with locally advanced or metastatic head and neck squamous cell, hepatocellular, melanoma or renal cell carcinoma. CD4+ and CD8+ T cells were sorted separately from peripheral blood before TCR sequencing. On this clone itself: It lacks a known antigen. No per-base quality is available; no much larger clone lies one base away.

For sequencing of the TCRbeta CDR3 region, genomic DNA was extracted from the sorted cells. TCRbeta CDR3 regions were sequenced using the immunoSEQ Assay. The immuneACCESS repertoire file appears here via TCRdb, limited to in-frame rearrangements. These files lack a portion of the clones; in checked studies, under half of the deficit traces to unresolved V genes, and the cause of the others is not known. Counted in this sample were approximately 37,000 clones; 84% of them appeared once. The ten largest make up approximately 2% of the sample. This clonotype was sampled from an adult with an advanced solid tumor such as melanoma, head and neck, liver or kidney cancer. The chain uses TRBV4-2 and TRBJ2-2, with the D gene uncertain. The input for sequencing was CD4+ or CD8+ T cells sorted from blood, taken in a trial of the OX40 agonist ivuxolimab. Here the CDR3 is given as CASSPTYLGELFF. The base sequence is TGTGCCAGCAGCCCTACATATCTCGGGGAGCTGTTTTTT.